This record looks at one TCR beta chain sequence and its context. The antigen is unknown. These data originate in a study of long-term antiretroviral therapy in people with HIV. At the level of the study: When the earliest samples were collected, ART was typically delayed until CD4 counts fell. Whole-study findings and limits: In HIV, the repertoires covered a tighter span of CDR3 lengths than in controls. With ART, diversity went up but was still lower than in transplant donor controls.

J gave up 0 bases and V 5 bases, and 4 bases lay outside the gene matches. The CDR3 covers 15 residues. From germline, CDR1 is SGHNT and CDR2 YYREEE (reference sequence). Running of the v3.0 immunoSEQ assay took place at survey level. The repertoire was sequenced with immunoSEQ multiplex PCR; TCRdb's copy has only in-frame clones and lacks some. The repertoire holds about 29,000 clones, with 88% as singletons. The sequence came from a man over 45 with HIV. Sequenced material: unsorted PBMCs, taken about 5 years before starting antiretroviral therapy. J is TRBJ2-3 and V is TRBV5-4, with 9 bases aligning to TRBD2. This CDR3 is CASSSSGVSTDTQYF. As DNA, the CDR3 is TGTGCCAGCAGTTCTAGCGGGGTTAGCACAGATACGCAGTATTTT.